The 2 T cell receptor beta chains below come from one sample, sequenced in a study of spatial heterogeneity in lung cancer. Time point given: sample taken at primary tumor resection. Frozen PBMC, nontumor lung or tumor provided whole RNA, which was sequenced unsorted. TCRdb recomputed calls from the 5' RACE reads with MiXCR, one row per CDR3 protein. This listing includes a couple of distinct CDR3 sequences. The source material was PBMCs, sampled at surgery. Source of these receptors: a female donor with early-stage non-small cell lung cancer.

This clonotype has a handful of counts. No conserved phenylalanine or tryptophan ends this CDR3, so it is likely a read error. A library made for alpha chains picked up this beta chain off target, so its size means little. This chain connects TRBV27 to TRBJ1-2; 8 bases fit TRBD1. There are 14 residues in the CDR3. V was clipped by 4 bases and J by 8 bases; unmatched bases: 9. CDR1 and CDR2 (germline): MNHEY, SMNVEV (reference sequence). The CDR3 loop is CASSSGTGSKGYTL. The DNA of the CDR3 is TGTGCCAGCAGTTCCGGGACAGGTTCGAAAGGCTACACCTTA.

As to this clonotype: This beta chain is off target for a library built for alpha chains, so its abundance means little. The chain couples TRBV4-2 to TRBJ1-1, with 7 bases aligning to TRBD1. Unmatched junction bases numbered 16, after V lost 4 bases and J lost 5 bases. This CDR3 has 17 residues. The V gene's germline CDR1 is LGHNA and CDR2 YNFKEQ. The CDR3 spells CASSRRLQGTEGTEAFF. CDR3 DNA sequence: TGTGCCAGCAGCCGAAGGTTACAGGGGACCGAAGGTACTGAAGCTTTCTTT.